Below, 18 T cell receptor beta chains from the same sample are listed, as sequenced in a study of OX40 agonist ivuxolimab in advanced cancers. Clones were read by immunoSEQ multiplex PCR, and TCRdb kept only the in-frame ones, dropping some. Of roughly 15,000 clones in the sample, roughly 80% were seen once. This sample comprised CD4+ or CD8+ T cells sorted from blood, obtained in a trial of the OX40 agonist ivuxolimab. These receptors were obtained from an adult with an advanced solid tumor such as melanoma, head and neck, liver or kidney cancer.

The chain recombines TRBV27 with TRBJ1-2; perhaps TRBD1 as D (5 bases). Trimming took 0 bases from V and 4 from J, leaving 15 bases between them. Germline CDR1 and CDR2: MNHEY and SMNVEV (reference sequence). This CDR3 is built from 16 residues. CDR3 in amino acids: CASSLSWSGRSYGYTF. The CDR3 DNA follows: TGTGCCAGCAGTTTATCGTGGTCAGGGAGAAGCTATGGCTACACCTTC.

J is TRBJ1-2 and V is TRBV6-5; TRBD1 matches at 9 bases. Trimming took 2 bases from V and 4 from J; bases not matched to a gene: 5. The CDR3 runs 15 residues. CDR1 and CDR2 (germline): MNHEY, SVGAGI. CDR3 loop: CASSYGTGTGYGYTF. Here the CDR3 DNA reads TGTGCCAGCAGTTACGGGACAGGGACTGGCTATGGCTACACCTTC.

V usage is TRBV7-2 and J usage is TRBJ2-7, with D possibly matching TRBD1 (6 bases). Germline loops: CDR1 SGHTA, CDR2 FQGNSA. V lost 5 bases to trimming and J lost 3 bases, with 11 bases between them. This CDR3 is 13 amino acids long. CDR3 in amino acids: CASSPTGFYEQYF. The CDR3, as DNA: TGTGCCAGCAGCCCCACAGGGTTCTACGAGCAGTACTTC.

This clone came up many times. The V call is TRBV27, the J call TRBJ2-7, with D unclear. Germline CDR1 and CDR2: MNHEY and SMNVEV (reference sequence). The CDR3 extends over 12 amino acids. V shed 5 bases and J shed 1 base, with 6 bases lying between them. CDR3 in DNA: TGTGCCAGCAGTCCCCCGTCCTACGAGCAGTACTTC. Translation gives CASSPPSYEQYF.

The chain couples TRBV2 to TRBJ2-7; D call uncertain. From germline, CDR1 is SNHLY and CDR2 FYNNEI. This CDR3 is 10 amino acids long. V was pared by 4 bases and J by 6 bases, with 4 bases between. Here the CDR3 reads CASSGGEQYF. The CDR3 coding sequence is TGTGCCAGCAGTGGGGGCGAGCAGTACTTC.

The chain is built from TRBV10-3 and TRBJ2-5; a weak D match, TRBD2 (6 bases). Germline V gene lookup returns CDR1 ENHRY and CDR2 SYGVKD. The CDR3 is 14 residues long. Trimming stripped 10 bases from V and 4 bases from J, with 19 bases between. The CDR3 loop is CATGVGGPRETQYF. CDR3 DNA: TGTGCCACCGGGGTCGGAGGGCCACGAGAGACCCAGTACTTC.

A remark on this clone: Additional DNA sequences in this sample encode the identical CDR3. This chain uses TRBV5-4 with TRBJ2-3; 9 nucleotides match TRBD1. The CDR3 extends over 14 amino acids. CDR1 and CDR2 from the germline V gene are SGHNT and YYREEE (reference sequence). J was trimmed by 6 bases and V by 3 bases; bases with no gene match: 5. The CDR3, as DNA: TGTGCCAGCAGCTGGGGACAGGGCAGCGATACGCAGTATTTT. Its translation is CASSWGQGSDTQYF.

The rearrangement links TRBV4-2 to TRBJ2-7; 7 bases align to TRBD1. Germline CDR1 reads LGHNA; CDR2 reads YNFKEQ. This CDR3 is built from 16 residues. Trimming removed 0 bases from V and 0 bases from J; junction bases left unmatched: 5. For the CDR3, the DNA is TGTGCCAGCAGCCAAGAAGGGACAGCTCCCTCCTACGAGCAGTACTTC. It translates to CASSQEGTAPSYEQYF.

This clone occurred once. The chain joins TRBV29-1 to TRBJ1-2; no definite D call. The ends were cut back, 3 bases at V and 8 bases at J, with 13 bases in the middle. The germline V gene encodes CDR1 SQVTM and CDR2 ANQGSEA. This CDR3 spans 12 amino acids. The CDR3 coding sequence is TGCAGCGTTGACCGCACAATCGACGGCTACACCTTC. Protein: CSVDRTIDGYTF.

The rearrangement uses TRBV19 and TRBJ2-2, with TRBD1 identical over 7 bases. The germline CDR1 and CDR2 sequences are LNHDA and SQIVND (reference sequence). V lost 4 bases, J lost 5 bases, and 7 bases stayed unmatched. The CDR3 contains 15 residues. This chain's CDR3 is CASSTPTGITGELFF. The CDR3 bases are TGTGCCAGTAGTACCCCGACAGGGATTACCGGGGAGCTGTTTTTT.

The chain recombines TRBV19 with TRBJ2-7; 9 bases map to TRBD1. CDR3 size: 14 residues. The junction had 6 bases not matched to a gene; V was cut back by 5 bases and J by 4 bases. Germline V gene data show CDR1 as LNHDA and CDR2 as SQIVND (reference sequence). The CDR3 spells CASSARDRDYEQYF. The CDR3 DNA reads TGTGCCAGTAGTGCCCGGGACAGGGATTACGAGCAGTACTTC.

The CDR3 region is CASSVTQGTGANVLTF. In DNA, the CDR3 is TGTGCCAGCAGCGTAACGCAGGGTACTGGGGCCAACGTCCTGACTTTC. The V call is TRBV9, the J call TRBJ2-6; D may be TRBD1 (5 bases). Trimming removed 1 base at V and 2 bases at J, with 10 bases between. The germline CDR1 and CDR2 sequences are SGDLS and YYNGEE. CDR3 length equals 16 residues.

The rearrangement joins TRBV28 to TRBJ1-5; D is unclear. The CDR3 is made up of 18 amino acids. Trimming pared 5 bases from V and 4 bases from J, leaving 24 bases between. Germline V gene data show CDR1 as MDHEN and CDR2 as SYDVKM. The CDR3 is CASSPPPAESYGNQPQHF. The CDR3 DNA sequence: TGTGCCAGCAGTCCCCCCCCGGCGGAATCGTATGGGAATCAGCCCCAGCATTTT.

The chain employs TRBV21-1 and TRBJ1-2. TRBV21-1 is reported as a pseudogene. This CDR3 has 14 residues. The CDR3 here is CASSKGKPFYGYTF. The DNA of the CDR3 is TGTGCCAGCAGCAAAGGTAAGCCGTTTTATGGCTACACCTTC.

This sequence joins TRBV27 and TRBJ1-1; maybe TRBD1 (6 bases). Germline CDR1 is MNHEY and CDR2 is SMNVEV (reference sequence). Trimming left V 7 bases short and J 4 bases short, with 16 bases between. The CDR3 extends over 14 amino acids. This chain's CDR3 is CASNLQGRGTEAFF. DNA of the CDR3: TGTGCCAGCAACCTACAGGGCCGCGGCACTGAAGCTTTCTTT.

In its sample, this clone was seen once. The chain carries TRBV29-1 and TRBJ2-1; D is unclear. V dropped 3 bases and J dropped 1 base, with 7 bases sitting between them. The germline CDR1 and CDR2 sequences are SQVTM and ANQGSEA. This CDR3 spans 13 amino acids. The CDR3 DNA follows: TGCAGCGTTGAGGGTTTGTCCTACAATGAGCAGTTCTTC. It encodes CSVEGLSYNEQFF.

This clone was found once. V usage is TRBV28 and J usage is TRBJ2-7; weak D call: TRBD1 (6 bases). V gave up 3 bases and J gave up 3 bases, with 18 bases separating them. The CDR3 totals 16 residues. The germline V gene encodes CDR1 MDHEN and CDR2 SYDVKM. CDR3 nucleotide sequence: TGTGCCAGCAGTTTCCTTACCGGGACAAAACTCTACGAGCAGTACTTC. This codes for CASSFLTGTKLYEQYF.

CDR3 DNA: TGTGCCAGCAGCTTAGCAGGCAGGAGCTCCTACGAGCAGTACTTC. It encodes CASSLAGRSSYEQYF. The rearrangement uses TRBV13 and TRBJ2-7; D unclear. Trimming took 1 base from V and 0 from J, leaving 10 bases between them. The CDR3 consists of 15 residues. The germline gives CDR1 PRHDT, CDR2 FYEKMQ (reference sequence).